The next 21 T cell receptor beta chains were all read from a single sample in a study of T cells after yellow fever vaccination. MiXCR, applied by TCRdb to the 5' RACE reads, yields one record per CDR3 protein. The profile shows approximately 450,000 distinct CDR3 sequences, around 20% of them singletons. The source was PBMCs, collected before the yellow fever booster vaccination. The origin of the receptors is a man aged 18 to 30 who received the YFV17D yellow fever vaccine.

This clonotype was recorded at least ten times. The CDR3 region has the DNA TGTGCCAGCAGTGAATCCTCACGCTCTGGGGCCAACGTCCTGACTTTC. It encodes CASSESSRSGANVLTF. The chain links TRBV6-4 to TRBJ2-6; D ambiguous. The CDR3 has 16 residues. The V gene lost 3 bases and the J gene lost 0 bases, with 9 bases spanning the gap. The V gene's germline CDR1 is MRHNA and CDR2 SNTAGT.

This clonotype was observed a few times. The rearrangement uses TRBV9 and TRBJ1-6, with D possibly being TRBD1 (5 bases). The germline V gene encodes CDR1 SGDLS and CDR2 YYNGEE. Trimming took 2 bases from V and 14 from J, leaving 17 bases between them. The CDR3 is made up of 14 amino acids. The CDR3 loop is CASSVGDGAPALHF. CDR3 nucleotides: TGTGCCAGCAGCGTGGGGGACGGGGCTCCAGCCCTCCACTTT.

This clonotype came up many times. The chain employs TRBV5-6 and TRBJ2-1; D uncertain. The CDR3 loop spans 11 amino acids. Germline V gene sequence: CDR1 SGHDT, CDR2 YYEEEE. Trimming pared 2 bases from V and 11 bases from J, leaving 8 bases between. The CDR3 loop reads CASSFGPQQFF. As DNA, the CDR3 is TGTGCCAGCAGCTTTGGCCCCCAGCAGTTCTTC. Full variable domain (rest looked up from reference TRBV5-6 and TRBJ2-1): DAGVTQSPTHLIKTRGQQVTLRCSPKSGHDTVSWYQQALGQGPQFIFQYYEEEERQRGNFPDRFSGHQFPNYSSELNVNALLLGDSALYLCASSFGPQQFFGPGTRLTVL.

Many counts were recorded for this clonotype. The rearrangement joins TRBV27 to TRBJ2-3; perhaps TRBD1 as D (6 bases). Trimming took 5 bases from V and 2 from J, leaving 11 bases between them. Germline CDR1 and CDR2: MNHEY and SMNVEV (reference sequence). The CDR3 is 14 residues long. The CDR3 DNA reads TGTGCCAGCAGTCGACAGGACGACACAGATACGCAGTATTTT. Protein product: CASSRQDDTDTQYF.

This rearrangement joins TRBV6-6 to TRBJ2-3; TRBD2 agrees at 11 bases. J lost 6 bases, V lost 0 bases, and 5 bases had no gene match. The CDR3 length is 16 residues. Germline V gene data show CDR1 as MNHNY and CDR2 as SVGAGI (reference sequence). CDR3: CASSYSLAGGGDTQYF. The CDR3 DNA reads TGTGCCAGCAGTTACTCCCTAGCGGGGGGAGGTGATACGCAGTATTTT.

This clonotype showed up just a few times. The J gene is TRBJ2-1, the V gene TRBV11-2; 15 positions match TRBD2. The CDR3 has 19 amino acids. The V gene end was trimmed by 2 bases and the J gene end by 5 bases; junction bases not matched to a gene: 10. The germline V gene encodes CDR1 SGHAT and CDR2 FQNNGV. The CDR3 DNA reads TGTGCCAGCAGCTTATCAGGACTAGCGGGGGGGATCTTCCACAATGAGCAGTTCTTC. Its translation: CASSLSGLAGGIFHNEQFF. Filled out from reference TRBV11-2 and TRBJ2-1, the complete variable domain reads EAGVAQSPRYKIIEKRQSVAFWCNPISGHATLYWYQQILGQGPKLLIQFQNNGVVDDSQLPKDRFSAERLKGVDSTLKIQPAKLEDSAVYLCASSLSGLAGGIFHNEQFFGPGTRLTVL.

This clonotype was picked up a small number of times. The chain is built from TRBV11-2 and TRBJ2-1; 7 bases align to TRBD1. The V gene's germline CDR1 is SGHAT and CDR2 FQNNGV. The CDR3 has 14 amino acids. The trim removed 5 bases at V and 8 bases at J, leaving 9 bases unmatched. This CDR3 is CASSHLTGRHEQFF. CDR3 coding DNA: TGTGCCAGCAGCCACCTGACAGGGCGCCATGAGCAGTTCTTC.

The rearrangement links TRBV20-1 to TRBJ2-7, with unresolved D. V lost 1 base and J lost 4, with 11 bases in between. Per the germline V gene, CDR1 is DFQATT and CDR2 is SNEGSKA (reference sequence). The CDR3 runs 13 residues. The CDR3 nucleotides are TGCAGTGCTAGAGCTCGGACGCCTTACGAGCAGTACTTC. Translated, it gives CSARARTPYEQYF.

The chain has TRBV6-2 or TRBV6-3 and TRBJ2-7; D not resolved. This CDR3 region has 13 residues. Looked up from germline, CDR1 is MNHEY and CDR2 is SVGEGT. V dropped 4 bases and J dropped 2 bases, with 9 bases sitting between them. The CDR3 nucleotides read TGTGCCAGCAGTTTTGCAGCTCCCTACGAGCAGTACTTC. Amino acid sequence: CASSFAAPYEQYF.

This rearrangement joins TRBV20-1 to TRBJ2-3; D is perhaps TRBD1 or TRBD2 (6 bases each). The germline gives CDR1 DFQATT, CDR2 SNEGSKA (reference sequence). The CDR3 totals 15 residues. Trimming stripped 3 bases from V and 1 base from J, with 14 bases between. For the CDR3, the DNA is TGCAGTGCTAGTGAGGGGGGCCGCGGCACAGATACGCAGTATTTT. This encodes CSASEGGRGTDTQYF.

There are many counts of this clonotype. At one end, the junction sequence differs from germline, possibly due to a read error. The chain carries TRBV5-1 and TRBJ2-3, with 9 bases lining up with TRBD2. The CDR3 totals 14 residues. Germline CDR1 is SGHRS and CDR2 is YFSETQ. The CDR3 loop is CASSLAGGTDTQYF. The CDR3 DNA sequence: TGTGCCAGCAGCTTAGCGGGGGGCACAGATACGCAGTATTTT.

This rearrangement joins TRBV4-3 to TRBJ1-2, with D possibly TRBD1 on 6 matching bases. The CDR3 consists of 15 residues. Per the germline V gene, CDR1 is LGHNA and CDR2 is YSLEER. V was clipped by 4 bases and J by 2 bases, with 14 bases between them. The CDR3, as DNA: TGCGCCAGCAGCCGCCACAGGGAAGGAAACTATGGCTACACCTTC. This codes for CASSRHREGNYGYTF.

The J gene is TRBJ1-4, the V gene TRBV4-1; D ambiguous. V lost 1 base to trimming and J lost 8 bases, with 17 bases between them. The germline gives CDR1 MGHRA, CDR2 YSYEKL. The CDR3 has 16 residues. CDR3 sequence (DNA): TGCGCCAGCAGCCAAGTCCTGGGGTCCCTTTTCGAAAAACTGTTTTTT. Translated, it gives CASSQVLGSLFEKLFF.

The table lists this clonotype with a few counts. The rearrangement links TRBV20-1 to TRBJ2-7; possibly TRBD1 for D (5 bases). V lost 3 bases and J lost 0, with 15 bases in between. The germline V gene has CDR1 DFQATT and CDR2 SNEGSKA (reference sequence). The CDR3 has 15 amino acids. The CDR3 here is CSASSGRASSYEQYF. CDR3 bases: TGCAGTGCTAGTTCGGGCAGGGCCAGCTCCTACGAGCAGTACTTC.

The chain has TRBV24-1 and TRBJ2-2; D is ambiguous. V was pared by 0 bases and J by 0 bases, with 4 bases between. The CDR3 spans 15 residues. Germline V gives CDR1 KGHDR, CDR2 SFDVKD. CDR3 bases: TGTGCCACCAGTGATTTGGGGGCGAACACCGGGGAGCTGTTTTTT. Protein: CATSDLGANTGELFF.

The V gene is TRBV4-3, the J gene TRBJ2-7; 8 nucleotides line up with TRBD1. The CDR3 spans 15 residues. The V segment lost 2 bases and the J segment 5 bases; nucleotides outside the gene matches: 8. From germline, CDR1 is LGHNA and CDR2 YSLEER. The CDR3 sequence: CASSQSRTGWDEQYF. The CDR3 DNA reads as TGCGCCAGCAGCCAAAGCCGGACAGGGTGGGACGAGCAGTACTTC.

This chain joins TRBV27 and TRBJ2-7; TRBD1 agrees at 7 bases. The CDR3 is made up of 15 amino acids. Germline trimming cut 8 bases from V and 4 bases from J; bases unmatched to any gene: 14. Germline V gene data show CDR1 as MNHEY and CDR2 as SMNVEV (reference sequence). The CDR3 DNA reads TGTGCCAGCCTCACGAGGACAGGCGATCTATACGAGCAGTACTTC. Its translation: CASLTRTGDLYEQYF.

The rearrangement joins TRBV20-1 to TRBJ2-3; D remains unclear. Trimming removed 0 bases from V and 6 bases from J, with 7 bases in between. This CDR3 is 12 amino acids long. The germline gives CDR1 DFQATT, CDR2 SNEGSKA (reference sequence). CDR3 sequence: CSAREGFDTQYF. CDR3 DNA sequence: TGCAGTGCTAGAGAGGGGTTTGATACGCAGTATTTT.

The CDR3, as DNA: TGTGCCAGCAGCTGGGGTGGTGAGCTCGGCTACACCTTC. This translates into CASSWGGELGYTF. The chain joins TRBV7-9 to TRBJ1-2; D unclear. CDR1 and CDR2 from the germline V gene are SEHNR and FQNEAQ (reference sequence). The germline V and J ends were trimmed by 4 bases and 8 bases, with 14 bases remaining between them. This CDR3 comprises 13 residues.

This clonotype was found a few times. This sequence joins TRBV7-8 and TRBJ2-5; either TRBD1 or TRBD2 may fit D (5 bases each). The CDR3 sequence is 15 residues long. Deletions cut 2 bases from V and 1 base from J, with 11 bases between. Germline V gives CDR1 SGHVS, CDR2 FQNEAQ. CDR3 in amino acids: CASSLTSGTQETQYF. The CDR3 coding sequence is TGTGCCAGCAGCTTAACGTCCGGGACCCAAGAGACCCAGTACTTC.

The chain joins TRBV7-2 to TRBJ2-5; tentatively, D is TRBD1 or TRBD2 (5 bases each). There are 13 residues in the CDR3. The germline V and J ends were trimmed by 5 bases and 4 bases, with 11 bases remaining between them. The germline CDR1 and CDR2 sequences are SGHTA and FQGNSA. The CDR3 spells CASSRGAVETQYF. CDR3 sequence (DNA): TGTGCCAGCAGCCGGGGCGCAGTAGAGACCCAGTACTTC.